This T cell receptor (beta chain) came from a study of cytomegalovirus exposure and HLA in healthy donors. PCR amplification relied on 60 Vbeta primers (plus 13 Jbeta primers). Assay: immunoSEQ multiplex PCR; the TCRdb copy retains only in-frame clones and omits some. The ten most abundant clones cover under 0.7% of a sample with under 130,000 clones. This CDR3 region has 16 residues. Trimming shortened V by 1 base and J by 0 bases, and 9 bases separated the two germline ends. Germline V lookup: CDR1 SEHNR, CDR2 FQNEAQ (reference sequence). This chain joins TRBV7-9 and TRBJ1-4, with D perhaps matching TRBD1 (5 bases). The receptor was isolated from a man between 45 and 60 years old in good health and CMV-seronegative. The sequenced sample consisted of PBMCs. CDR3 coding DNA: TGTGCCAGCAGCTTAGACGGGGGTGCAACTAATGAAAAACTGTTTTTT. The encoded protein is CASSLDGGATNEKLFF. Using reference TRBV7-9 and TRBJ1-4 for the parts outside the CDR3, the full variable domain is DTGVSQNPRHKITKRGQNVTFRCDPISEHNRLYWYRQTLGQGPEFLTYFQNEAQLEKSRLLSDRFSAERPKGSFSTLEIQRTEQGDSAMYLCASSLDGGATNEKLFFGSGTQLSVL.